Shown below are 14 T cell receptor beta chains from a single sample sequenced in a study of shared T cell receptors in the human thymus. Profiling relied on immunoSEQ multiplex PCR, and the TCRdb table lists in-frame clones only, not all of them. The sample contains about 380,000 clones, approximately 95% of which appear only once. The specimen was thymocytes. These receptors were collected from a human donor.

This chain links TRBV7-2 with TRBJ1-1, with 10 bases fitting TRBD1. V was clipped by 5 bases and J by 5 bases; unmatched bases: 14. This CDR3 is built from 17 residues. The V gene's germline CDR1 is SGHTA and CDR2 FQGNSA. The CDR3 nucleotides read TGTGCCAGCAGCAATTCGGGGACAGGGGTGAGATGGACTGAAGCTTTCTTT. Translated, it gives CASSNSGTGVRWTEAFF.

This clone was seen a single time. This rearrangement joins TRBV11-3 to TRBJ2-2, with a possible D match to TRBD2 (7 bases). The V end was cut by 10 bases, the J end by 5 bases, with 20 bases between. This CDR3 region has 15 residues. CDR1 and CDR2 (germline): SGHNT, YENEEA. The CDR3 region is CAKGGSRGGTGELFF. The CDR3 DNA reads TGTGCCAAAGGCGGGAGTAGAGGGGGGACCGGGGAGCTGTTTTTT.

This chain connects TRBV10-2 to TRBJ2-5, with TRBD2 identical over 8 bases. Per the germline V gene, CDR1 is WSHSY and CDR2 is SAAADI. The CDR3 is 15 residues long. The ends lost 8 bases at V and 0 bases at J; junction bases unmatched: 8. The CDR3 spells CASGSQLADQETQYF. CDR3 nucleotide sequence: TGCGCCAGCGGCTCCCAACTAGCGGACCAAGAGACCCAGTACTTC.

This sequence joins TRBV10-1 and TRBJ1-1; no clear D gene. The ends were cut back, 0 bases at V and 1 base at J, with 6 bases in the middle. The germline CDR1 and CDR2 sequences are WNHNN and SYGVQD (reference sequence). The CDR3 loop spans 14 amino acids. As DNA, the CDR3 is TGCGCCAGCAGTGAGTCTGCCGGGAACACTGAAGCTTTCTTT. Translation gives CASSESAGNTEAFF.

Note on this clone: The sample contains more than one DNA sequence encoding this CDR3. The chain employs TRBV19 and TRBJ2-7, with a tentative D call TRBD2 (5 bases). Per the germline V gene, CDR1 is LNHDA and CDR2 is SQIVND (reference sequence). The ends were cut back, 3 bases at V and 7 bases at J, with 7 bases in the middle. The CDR3 spans 11 residues. The CDR3 DNA sequence: TGTGCCAGTAGTATTCGGGGTGAGCAGTACTTC. It specifies CASSIRGEQYF.

The chain recombines TRBV7-3 with TRBJ2-3; no clear D. Germline CDR1 is SGHTA and CDR2 is FQGTGA. The V and J ends lost 5 bases and 2 bases respectively, with 5 bases between them. This CDR3 is 12 amino acids long. The CDR3 DNA reads as TGTGCCAGCAGCGGACCCACAGATACGCAGTATTTT. Protein: CASSGPTDTQYF. The whole variable domain, filled in from reference TRBV7-3 and TRBJ2-3, reads GAGVSQTPSNKVTEKGKYVELRCDPISGHTALYWYRQSLGQGPEFLIYFQGTGAADDSGLPNDRFFAVRPEGSVSTLKIQRTERGDSAVYLCASSGPTDTQYFGPGTRLTVL.

The chain carries TRBV19 and TRBJ1-2; 9 bases are shared with TRBD1. With V trimmed by 8 bases and J by 9 bases, 13 bases remained unmatched. The CDR3 covers 14 residues. CDR1 and CDR2 (germline): LNHDA, SQIVND (reference sequence). CDR3 sequence reads: CASGPGQGVHSYTF. The CDR3 DNA follows: TGTGCCAGTGGCCCGGGACAGGGAGTTCATAGCTACACCTTC.

The chain has TRBV5-5 and TRBJ2-1; TRBD1 agrees at 7 bases. The germline V gene encodes CDR1 SGHKS and CDR2 YYEKEE (reference sequence). This CDR3 has 16 amino acids. The V gene end was trimmed by 4 bases and the J gene end by 2 bases; junction bases not matched to a gene: 9. Here the CDR3 reads CASSPRKRGPYNEQFF. The CDR3 DNA sequence: TGTGCCAGCAGCCCGAGGAAGAGGGGGCCCTACAATGAGCAGTTCTTC.

This chain uses TRBV11-1 with TRBJ2-7; 8 bases line up with TRBD2. The CDR3 consists of 14 residues. Germline V gene data show CDR1 as SGHAT and CDR2 as FQDESV (reference sequence). Trimming took 1 base from V and 3 from J; bases not matched to a gene: 2. The CDR3 DNA follows: TGTGCCAGCAGCTTAGGCGGGAGGATCTACGAGCAGTACTTC. The encoded protein is CASSLGGRIYEQYF.

V and J are TRBV7-3 and TRBJ2-3, with D hard to call. The CDR3 sequence is 14 residues long. V lost 1 base and J 0 bases, leaving 5 bases between the germline ends. The V gene's germline CDR1 is SGHTA and CDR2 FQGTGA. The CDR3 DNA reads as TGTGCCAGCAGCTTAAACCCTAGCACAGATACGCAGTATTTT. It specifies CASSLNPSTDTQYF.

This chain links TRBV9 with TRBJ2-5; no clear D. Trimming cost V 1 base and J 9 bases, with 7 bases left between them. Germline-derived CDR1 and CDR2 are SGDLS and YYNGEE. The CDR3 sequence is 11 residues long. The chain's CDR3 is CASSVRKAQYF. The DNA for the CDR3 is TGTGCCAGCAGCGTAAGGAAGGCCCAGTACTTC. Based on the CDR3 plus reference TRBV9 and TRBJ2-5, the full variable domain is DSGVTQTPKHLITATGQRVTLRCSPRSGDLSVYWYQQSLDQGLQFLIQYYNGEERAKGNILERFSAQQFPDLHSELNLSSLELGDSALYFCASSVRKAQYFGPGTRLLVL.

The chain carries TRBV28 and TRBJ1-3; D is unresolved. Trimming stripped 3 bases from V and 0 bases from J, with 6 bases between. The V gene's germline CDR1 is MDHEN and CDR2 SYDVKM. This CDR3 is built from 14 residues. The CDR3 region has the DNA TGTGCCAGCAGTTTGTCGATCTCTGGAAACACCATATATTTT. Translation: CASSLSISGNTIYF.

V gene TRBV19 combines with J gene TRBJ2-7; 9 bases are a match to TRBD1. Germline-derived CDR1 and CDR2 are LNHDA and SQIVND (reference sequence). This CDR3 contains 15 residues. V was clipped by 6 bases and J by 3 bases; unmatched bases: 9. The CDR3 DNA follows: TGTGCCAGTAGCCCCAGTGGACAGGGGAGCTACGAGCAGTACTTC. As protein: CASSPSGQGSYEQYF.

The chain is built from TRBV6-6 and TRBJ2-1; D is undetermined. CDR3 length: 12 amino acids. V was clipped by 2 bases and J by 9 bases, with 8 bases between them. The germline V gene has CDR1 MNHNY and CDR2 SVGAGI (reference sequence). The CDR3 loop reads CASSYGVSEQFF. CDR3 DNA: TGTGCCAGCAGTTACGGAGTGAGTGAGCAGTTCTTC.